This T cell receptor beta chain was obtained from a study of vaccination and CD4 T cells after COVID-19. Turning to the study itself: The authors exposed cells to overlapping spike peptides derived from SARS-CoV-2, HCoV-NL63, HCoV-OC43 and HCoV-229E.

Researchers used the Oncomine TCR Beta short-read assay to sequence DNA from cultured CD4+ T cells. TCRdb re-called the PCR reads with MiXCR, one entry per CDR3 protein. The table lists 15,000 to 16,000 distinct CDR3 sequences, around 66% of them singletons. Specified treatment: roughly 11-day PBMC culture with coronavirus spike peptide pools or control peptides (ViraFEST assay). The CDR3 totals 15 residues. Germline CDR1 MNHEY, CDR2 SVGEGT. V was trimmed by 8 bases and J by 5 bases, leaving 21 bases between them. Points on this clonotype: Its antigen is not known.

The chain recombines TRBV6-2 or TRBV6-3 with TRBJ2-5, with D tentatively TRBD2 (6 bases). The sequencing sample was made of CD4+ T cells from blood, cultured in vitro. This receptor was obtained from a human donor who had recovered from COVID-19. The CDR3 DNA is TGTGCCAGCCTTTTCGGACTAAGAGTGGGGGAGACCCAGTACTTC. This sequence encodes CASLFGLRVGETQYF.